This is a list of T cell receptor beta chains from one sample in a study of OX40 agonist ivuxolimab in advanced cancers. The protocol was immunoSEQ multiplex PCR, while the TCRdb copy is restricted to in-frame clones and leaves out a portion. The data contain 90,000 or so clones, 89% of them singletons. The material sequenced was CD4+ or CD8+ T cells sorted from blood, taken in a trial of the OX40 agonist ivuxolimab. The receptor set was obtained from an adult with an advanced solid tumor such as melanoma, head and neck, liver or kidney cancer. Both conserved end residues are part of each CDR3. The D gene is left open where the match is weak. Clone size is shown for a subset of rows, as once, few, many or a class of expanded clone.

J	D	V	size	CDR3	DNA
TRBJ1-4	NA	TRBV5-1	NA	CASSLGGAVNEKLFF	TGCGCCAGCAGCTTGGGAGGGGCCGTTAATGAAAAACTGTTTTTT
TRBJ2-1	TRBD1	TRBV9	NA	CASSPYPDRVRNEQFF	TGTGCCAGCAGTCCGTACCCCGACAGGGTACGGAATGAGCAGTTCTTC
TRBJ2-6	NA	TRBV27	NA	CASAARGQISGANVLTF	TGTGCCTCCGCAGCACGGGGACAAATCTCTGGGGCCAACGTCCTGACTTTC
TRBJ2-1	TRBD2	TRBV28	NA	CASSPGTSGTYNEQFF	TGTGCCAGCAGCCCCGGGACTAGCGGGACCTACAATGAGCAGTTCTTC
TRBJ2-3	NA	TRBV5-8	NA	CASSLGRASTDTQYF	TGTGCCAGCAGCTTGGGGAGGGCTAGCACAGATACGCAGTATTTT
TRBJ2-2	NA	TRBV15	NA	CATSRDGGATGELFF	TGTGCCACCAGCAGAGACGGGGGCGCCACCGGGGAGCTGTTTTTT
TRBJ1-6	NA	TRBV7-2	few	CASSQTGGLGPLHF	TGTGCCAGCAGCCAGACAGGCGGTCTAGGGCCCCTCCACTTT
TRBJ2-5	NA	TRBV18	NA	CASSPQDLQETQYF	TGTGCCAGCTCACCACAGGACCTCCAAGAGACCCAGTACTTC
TRBJ2-7	NA	TRBV10-3	NA	CAISELYEQYF	TGTGCCATCAGTGAACTCTACGAGCAGTACTTC
TRBJ2-2	NA	TRBV18	NA	CASSLKGTDRSTGELFF	TGTGCCAGCTCACTTAAGGGTACGGATAGGAGCACCGGGGAGCTGTTTTTT
TRBJ1-5	NA	TRBV19	few	CASSIGGMRPQHF	TGTGCCAGTAGTATCGGAGGTATGAGGCCCCAGCATTTT
TRBJ2-7	TRBD2	TRBV7-3	few	CASSLNPLASGISYEQYF	TGTGCCAGCAGCTTAAATCCCCTCGCTAGCGGCATCTCCTACGAGCAGTACTTC
TRBJ1-4	TRBD1	TRBV28	NA	CASRRQGNLNEKLFF	TGTGCCAGCCGACGACAGGGAAACCTGAATGAAAAACTGTTTTTT
TRBJ1-1	TRBD1	TRBV4-3	NA	CASSLAGTATEAFF	TGCGCCAGCAGCCTAGCCGGGACAGCTACTGAAGCTTTCTTT
TRBJ1-1	TRBD1	TRBV27	NA	CASSLSNGDRGYTEAFF	TGTGCCAGCAGTTTATCGAATGGGGACAGGGGGTACACTGAAGCTTTCTTT
TRBJ2-5	NA	TRBV19	NA	CASSIGTARETQYF	TGTGCCAGTAGTATCGGCACGGCCAGAGAGACCCAGTACTTC
TRBJ1-1	NA	TRBV30	NA	CARRAGPGEAFF	TGTGCCCGTAGAGCGGGACCCGGGGAAGCTTTCTTT
TRBJ1-5	NA	TRBV27	NA	CASSSGWGNQPQHF	TGTGCCAGCAGTTCGGGTTGGGGCAATCAGCCCCAGCATTTT
TRBJ2-5	NA	TRBV29-1	NA	CSVGHLQETQYF	TGCAGCGTTGGACACCTCCAAGAGACCCAGTACTTC
TRBJ1-1	NA	TRBV7-9	NA	CASSSRSGVGTEAFF	TGTGCCAGCAGCTCTAGATCGGGGGTAGGGACTGAAGCTTTCTTT
TRBJ2-3	TRBD2	TRBV11-2	NA	CASSLAGEITDTQYF	TGTGCCAGCAGTCTAGCGGGAGAGATCACAGATACGCAGTATTTT
TRBJ2-3	TRBD2	TRBV28	NA	CASSLWRGGADTDTQYF	TGTGCCAGCAGTTTATGGCGGGGGGGGGCGGACACAGATACGCAGTATTTT
TRBJ1-5	NA	TRBV28	NA	CASSPRGYEISNQPQHF	TGTGCCAGCAGTCCCAGAGGGTATGAAATTAGCAATCAGCCCCAGCATTTT
TRBJ2-5	TRBD2	TRBV19	NA	CASSRGLAGGETQYF	TGTGCCAGTAGTAGGGGACTAGCGGGGGGAGAGACCCAGTACTTC
TRBJ2-5	NA	TRBV18	NA	CASSPRGGEETQYF	TGTGCCAGCTCACCACGGGGCGGAGAAGAGACCCAGTACTTC
TRBJ2-1	NA	TRBV5-1	NA	CASSLVGGSSYNEQFF	TGCGCCAGCAGCTTGGTAGGCGGTAGCTCCTACAATGAGCAGTTCTTC
TRBJ2-1	NA	TRBV5-1	NA	CASSSDRGGNEQFF	TGCGCCAGCAGCTCGGATCGGGGAGGCAATGAGCAGTTCTTC
TRBJ1-5	NA	TRBV6-5	NA	CASSYSGVGQPQHF	TGTGCCAGCAGTTACTCGGGAGTTGGACAGCCCCAGCATTTT
TRBJ1-6	NA	TRBV6-5	NA	CASSYVGPGNSPLHF	TGTGCCAGCAGTTACGTGGGGCCTGGGAATTCACCCCTCCACTTT
TRBJ2-2	TRBD1	TRBV20-1	NA	CSARDRGELFF	TGCAGTGCAAGGGACAGGGGGGAGCTGTTTTTT
TRBJ2-7	NA	TRBV30	NA	CAWSVRFSYEQYF	TGTGCCTGGAGTGTCCGGTTCTCCTACGAGCAGTACTTC
TRBJ1-2	TRBD1	TRBV30	NA	CALTPPGQGILGGYTF	TGTGCCTTAACCCCCCCGGGACAGGGAATTTTAGGTGGCTACACCTTC
TRBJ1-2	TRBD1	TRBV7-2	NA	CASSNDMGQGWYGYTF	TGTGCCAGCAGCAACGACATGGGACAGGGATGGTATGGCTACACCTTC
TRBJ2-1	TRBD2	TRBV7-2	NA	CASSRNSGGAASYNEQFF	TGTGCCAGCAGCCGAAATAGCGGGGGGGCCGCCTCCTACAATGAGCAGTTCTTC
TRBJ1-6	TRBD1	TRBV5-4	NA	CASSWGQSNSPLHF	TGTGCCAGCAGCTGGGGACAGAGTAATTCACCCCTCCACTTT
TRBJ2-7	NA	TRBV10-1	NA	CASSDGTRSYEQYF	TGCGCCAGCAGTGACGGGACACGTTCCTACGAGCAGTACTTC